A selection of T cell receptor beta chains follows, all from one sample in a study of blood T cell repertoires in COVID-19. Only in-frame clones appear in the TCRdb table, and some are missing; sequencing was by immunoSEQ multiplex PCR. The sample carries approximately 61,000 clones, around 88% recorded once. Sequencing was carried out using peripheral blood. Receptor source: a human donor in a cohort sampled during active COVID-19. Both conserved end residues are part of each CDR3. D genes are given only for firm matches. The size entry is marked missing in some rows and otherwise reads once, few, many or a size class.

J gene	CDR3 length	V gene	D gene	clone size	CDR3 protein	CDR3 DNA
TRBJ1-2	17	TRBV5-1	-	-	CASSLPGRPSPNYGYTF	TGCGCCAGCAGCCTACCGGGGAGGCCATCGCCTAACTATGGCTACACCTTC
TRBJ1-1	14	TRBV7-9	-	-	CASSSNRDITEAFF	TGTGCCAGCAGCTCAAACCGGGACATCACTGAAGCTTTCTTT
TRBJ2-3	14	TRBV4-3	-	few	CASSFQRSTDTQYF	TGCGCCAGCAGCTTCCAGCGGTCCACAGATACGCAGTATTTT
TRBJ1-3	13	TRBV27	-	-	CASRPLGANTIYF	TGTGCCAGCAGACCACTTGGGGCAAACACCATATATTTT
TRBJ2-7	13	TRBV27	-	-	CASSLEAAGEQYF	TGTGCCAGCAGTTTAGAGGCAGCTGGAGAGCAGTACTTC
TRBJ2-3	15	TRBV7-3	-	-	CASSLVGGRTDTQYF	TGTGCCAGCAGCTTAGTAGGGGGAAGGACAGATACGCAGTATTTT
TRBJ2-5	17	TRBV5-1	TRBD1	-	CASSSGGTGGPQETQYF	TGCGCCAGCAGCAGTGGAGGGACAGGGGGCCCCCAAGAGACCCAGTACTTC
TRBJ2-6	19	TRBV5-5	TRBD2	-	CASRARSGLAGSGANVLTF	TGTGCCAGCAGGGCGCGATCGGGACTAGCGGGATCTGGGGCCAACGTCCTGACTTTC
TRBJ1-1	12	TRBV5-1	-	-	CASSLENGEAFF	TGCGCCAGCAGCTTGGAAAACGGGGAAGCTTTCTTT
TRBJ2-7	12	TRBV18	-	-	CASSPRLYEQYF	TGTGCCAGCTCACCAAGACTTTACGAGCAGTACTTC
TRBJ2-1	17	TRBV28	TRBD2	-	CASSLLQGTSLVDEQFF	TGTGCCAGCAGTTTACTCCAGGGGACTAGCTTAGTTGATGAGCAGTTCTTC
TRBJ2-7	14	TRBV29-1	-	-	CSVEGGTRTYEQYF	TGCAGCGTTGAAGGGGGGACTCGTACCTACGAGCAGTACTTC
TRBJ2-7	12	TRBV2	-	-	CASSGQLYEQYF	TGTGCCAGCAGTGGACAGCTCTACGAGCAGTACTTC
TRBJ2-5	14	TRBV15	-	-	CATSRGDAGETQYF	TGTGCCACCAGCAGAGGCGATGCGGGAGAGACCCAGTACTTC
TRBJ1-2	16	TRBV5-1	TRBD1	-	CASSSKGQITNYGYTF	TGCGCCAGCAGCTCGAAGGGACAGATCACTAACTATGGCTACACCTTC
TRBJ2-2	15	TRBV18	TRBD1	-	CASSRQGANTGELFF	TGTGCCAGCTCCCGACAGGGGGCAAACACCGGGGAGCTGTTTTTT
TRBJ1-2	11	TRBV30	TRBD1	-	CAWTTGAGYTF	TGTGCCTGGACGACAGGGGCCGGCTACACCTTC
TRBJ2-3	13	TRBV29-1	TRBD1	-	CSAGGVRADTQYF	TGCAGCGCAGGGGGAGTGAGGGCAGATACGCAGTATTTT
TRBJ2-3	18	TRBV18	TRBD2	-	CASSPLSRGSGWTDTQYF	TGTGCCAGCTCACCACTCAGTCGGGGTAGCGGGTGGACAGATACGCAGTATTTT
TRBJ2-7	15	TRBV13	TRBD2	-	CASSPWTSGYYEQYF	TGTGCCAGCAGCCCCTGGACTAGCGGCTACTACGAGCAGTACTTC
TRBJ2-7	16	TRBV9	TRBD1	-	CASSLVDRVADYEQYF	TGTGCCAGCAGCCTCGTCGACAGGGTTGCGGACTACGAGCAGTACTTC
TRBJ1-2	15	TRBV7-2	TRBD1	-	CASSFRTGGGHGYTF	TGTGCCAGCAGCTTCCGGACAGGGGGCGGGCATGGCTACACCTTC
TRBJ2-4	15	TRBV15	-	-	CATSTRETGKNIQYF	TGTGCCACCAGCACCAGGGAAACCGGCAAAAACATTCAGTACTTC
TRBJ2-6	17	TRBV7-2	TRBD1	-	CASSYRDRQAGANVLTF	TGTGCCAGCAGCTACCGGGACAGGCAAGCTGGGGCCAACGTCCTGACTTTC
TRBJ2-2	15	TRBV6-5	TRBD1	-	CATRPTGVNTGELFF	TGTGCCACACGACCGACAGGGGTTAACACCGGGGAGCTGTTTTTT
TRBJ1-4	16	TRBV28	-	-	CASSLPDRDYAEKLFF	TGTGCCAGCAGTTTACCGGACCGGGACTATGCGGAAAAACTGTTTTTT
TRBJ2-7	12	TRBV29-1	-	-	CSVQAENYEQYF	TGCAGCGTACAGGCAGAGAACTACGAGCAGTACTTC
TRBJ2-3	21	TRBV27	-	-	CASSLSLGPERGRRKTDTQYF	TGTGCCAGCAGTTTATCATTGGGACCGGAAAGGGGGAGACGCAAGACAGATACGCAGTATTTT
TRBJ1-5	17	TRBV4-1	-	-	CASSRTQTPYSNQPQHF	TGCGCCAGCAGCCGGACACAGACACCCTATAGCAATCAGCCCCAGCATTTT
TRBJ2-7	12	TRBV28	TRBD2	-	CASRDGLAGQYF	TGTGCCAGCAGAGACGGACTAGCGGGACAGTACTTC
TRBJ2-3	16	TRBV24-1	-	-	CATSDFDRLSTDTQYF	TGTGCCACCAGTGATTTTGACAGGTTGAGCACAGATACGCAGTATTTT
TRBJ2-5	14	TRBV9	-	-	CASSVVRQSETQYF	TGTGCCAGCAGCGTAGTGAGGCAGAGCGAGACCCAGTACTTC
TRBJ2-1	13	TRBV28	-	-	CASSSGLSNEQFF	TGTGCCAGCAGTTCCGGACTGTCGAATGAGCAGTTCTTC
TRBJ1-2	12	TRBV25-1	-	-	CASSGAFYGYTF	TGTGCCAGCAGTGGAGCTTTCTATGGCTACACCTTC
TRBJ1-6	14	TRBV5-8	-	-	CASSLGRSNSPLHF	TGTGCCAGCAGCTTGGGGCGGAGCAATTCACCCCTCCACTTT